The clone carrying this T cell receptor (beta chain) was observed a handful of times. This sample is drawn from a study of long-term antiretroviral therapy in people with HIV. V was trimmed by 2 bases and J by 1 base, leaving 8 bases between them. Germline V CDR1 and CDR2: SGHVS, FQNEAQ. This CDR3 spans 14 amino acids. An immunoSEQ assay, version v3.0, was performed at survey level. Measured with immunoSEQ multiplex PCR; TCRdb has only the in-frame clones, and not every one. The profile covers under 20,000 clones, with more than 80% appearing a single time and about 9% taken by the ten largest. The receptor's source is a man younger than 35 with HIV. This rearrangement joins TRBV7-8 to TRBJ1-2, with D uncertain. The sample was unsorted PBMCs, taken 0.3 years after starting antiretroviral therapy. The CDR3 DNA sequence: TGTGCCAGCAGCTTAAGACGCAATAACTATGGCTACACCTTC. Its translation is CASSLRRNNYGYTF.